Below are 16 T cell receptor beta chains sequenced from a single sample in a study of HIV-infected patients and healthy controls. All unsorted peripheral T cells were captured because whole blood was used without fractionation. About 480 ng RNA was reverse transcribed with alpha and beta constant-region primers. Each of the alpha and beta chains got its own library through chain-specific third strand synthesis with indices. TCRdb analysed the 5' RACE reads with MiXCR anew, one entry per CDR3 protein. The table lists about 10,000 distinct CDR3 sequences, 8% of them singletons, with approximately 6% in the top ten. Sequencing was done on a sample of blood. The receptor source for this set is an adult in good health.

This clonotype is judged medium-sized. The chain uses TRBV7-3 and TRBJ2-2; D remains unclear. V gave up 0 bases and J gave up 6 bases, with 5 bases separating them. This CDR3 has 13 residues. Looked up from germline, CDR1 is SGHTA and CDR2 is FQGTGA. CDR3 sequence (DNA): TGTGCCAGCAGCTTAACCGGTTCCGGGGAGCTGTTTTTT. This sequence encodes CASSLTGSGELFF. The full variable domain, rest sourced from reference TRBV7-3 and TRBJ2-2, is GAGVSQTPSNKVTEKGKYVELRCDPISGHTALYWYRQSLGQGPEFLIYFQGTGAADDSGLPNDRFFAVRPEGSVSTLKIQRTERGDSAVYLCASSLTGSGELFFGEGSRLTVL.

This clonotype was observed many times. The chain uses TRBV5-1 and TRBJ2-3; D perhaps matches TRBD1 (6 bases). In germline, CDR1 is SGHRS, CDR2 YFSETQ. The CDR3 loop spans 14 amino acids. V gave up 0 bases and J gave up 10 bases, with 15 bases separating them. CDR3 nucleotides: TGCGCCAGCAGCTTGGAACGAGGGGGAGAAGCGCAGTATTTT. Translating it yields CASSLERGGEAQYF. The full variable domain, its missing parts supplied by reference TRBV5-1 and TRBJ2-3, is KAGVTQTPRYLIKTRGQQVTLSCSPISGHRSVSWYQQTPGQGLQFLFEYFSETQRNKGNFPGRFSGRQFSNSRSEMNVSTLELGDSALYLCASSLERGGEAQYFGPGTRLTVL.

There are a few counts of this clonotype. The chain couples TRBV29-1 to TRBJ2-7; 11 bases are shared with TRBD1. This CDR3 is 13 amino acids long. V was pared by 5 bases and J by 4 bases, with 4 bases of the junction left unmatched. Germline V lookup: CDR1 SQVTM, CDR2 ANQGSEA. The chain's CDR3 is CSVRTGGFYEQYF. Here the CDR3 DNA reads TGCAGCGTTCGGACAGGGGGCTTTTACGAGCAGTACTTC.

This clonotype qualifies as medium-sized (0.01 to 0.1%). This sequence joins TRBV4-2 and TRBJ1-2; TRBD1 aligns across 10 bases. The CDR3 extends over 15 amino acids. After removal of 6 bases from V and 8 bases from J, the junction contained 12 bases not matched to a gene. CDR1 is LGHNA and CDR2 is YNFKEQ in the germline V gene. The CDR3 region is CASRNGDRGVVGYTF. The CDR3 DNA is TGTGCCAGCAGAAACGGGGACAGGGGAGTGGTCGGCTACACCTTC.

This clonotype has a count of ten or more. The rearrangement joins TRBV7-2 to TRBJ2-3; unclear D gene. The germline CDR1 and CDR2 sequences are SGHTA and FQGNSA. CDR3 length: 13 residues. V gave up 6 bases and J gave up 2 bases, with 9 bases separating them. CDR3 residues: CASSNLNTDTQYF. The CDR3 bases are TGTGCCAGCAGTAACCTCAACACAGATACGCAGTATTTT.

This clonotype is categorized as medium-sized. The J gene is TRBJ1-4, the V gene TRBV20-1; 7 bases align to TRBD1. With 2 bases clipped from V and 10 bases from J, the junction kept 10 bases outside the gene matches. Germline CDR1 reads DFQATT; CDR2 reads SNEGSKA (reference sequence). The CDR3 has 14 amino acids. Here the CDR3 reads CSARTTTGDVKLFF. The DNA for the CDR3 is TGCAGTGCTAGAACCACTACAGGGGATGTAAAACTGTTTTTT.

This clonotype has a count of ten or more. The chain carries TRBV5-1 and TRBJ2-1; no firm D call. V lost 1 base and J lost 5, with 13 bases in between. Germline assignment: CDR1 SGHRS and CDR2 YFSETQ. The CDR3 consists of 15 residues. This CDR3 is CASSLSGLVNNEQFF. The CDR3, as DNA: TGCGCCAGCAGCTTGTCAGGCCTGGTGAACAATGAGCAGTTCTTC.

In its sample, this clonotype is medium-sized (0.01 to 0.1%). The chain is built from TRBV6-6 and TRBJ1-5, with 7 bases identical to TRBD1. The germline CDR1 and CDR2 sequences are MNHNY and SVGAGI (reference sequence). The junction had 4 bases not matched to a gene; V was cut back by 2 bases and J by 0 bases. The CDR3 has 16 amino acids. The CDR3 here is CASSYTGTDSNQPQHF. For the CDR3, the DNA is TGTGCCAGCAGTTACACGGGGACAGATAGCAATCAGCCCCAGCATTTT.

This clonotype occurred many times. Mismatch with germline at one junction end may stem from a read error. V usage is TRBV7-9 and J usage is TRBJ2-1; D remains unclear. This CDR3 has 13 residues. The V gene's germline CDR1 is SEHNR and CDR2 FQNEAQ (reference sequence). The CDR3 DNA sequence: TGTGCCAGCAGCTTAGACCCCTTGAATCCTCGGGTCTTC. Translating it yields CASSLDPLNPRVF.

This clonotype was seen repeatedly, ten times or more. CDR3 in DNA: TGTGCCAGCAGCCCCTCAGGGAGCCGAGGAGGCTCCTACAATGAGCAGTTCTTC. It is translated as CASSPSGSRGGSYNEQFF. The gene calls are TRBV5-6 and TRBJ2-1; D may correspond to TRBD1 or TRBD2 (5 bases each). The V end was cut by 4 bases, the J end by 0 bases, with 20 bases between. Germline CDR1 and CDR2: SGHDT and YYEEEE. There are 18 residues in the CDR3.

There are a few counts of this clonotype. The rearrangement joins TRBV5-1 to TRBJ2-1; D uncertain. The V gene's germline CDR1 is SGHRS and CDR2 YFSETQ. The CDR3 contains 12 residues. The V end lost 6 bases, the J end lost 3 bases, and 7 bases lay between the germline ends. This CDR3 is CASKVSYNEQFF. CDR3 DNA: TGCGCCAGCAAAGTCAGCTACAATGAGCAGTTCTTC. The full variable domain, completed using reference TRBV5-1 and TRBJ2-1, is KAGVTQTPRYLIKTRGQQVTLSCSPISGHRSVSWYQQTPGQGLQFLFEYFSETQRNKGNFPGRFSGRQFSNSRSEMNVSTLELGDSALYLCASKVSYNEQFFGPGTRLTVL.

The rearrangement uses TRBV5-1 and TRBJ2-2, with 9 bases fitting TRBD2. J gave up 3 bases and V 5 bases, and 11 bases lay outside the gene matches. CDR3 length: 17 residues. Germline CDR1 and CDR2: SGHRS and YFSETQ. This CDR3 is CASRKGFSGSDTGELFF. DNA for the CDR3: TGCGCCAGCAGGAAGGGTTTTAGCGGGAGTGACACCGGGGAGCTGTTTTTT.

This clonotype has ten or more counts. The CDR3 DNA sequence: TGCAGTGCTAGTGCCCCGTCCACCCCCTACGAGCAGTACTTC. It specifies CSASAPSTPYEQYF. The chain couples TRBV20-1 to TRBJ2-7; unclear D gene. V was clipped by 3 bases and J by 2 bases, with 14 bases between them. CDR3 length: 14 amino acids. Per the germline V gene, CDR1 is DFQATT and CDR2 is SNEGSKA (reference sequence).

This clonotype was seen a handful of times. The chain couples TRBV5-1 to TRBJ2-5; maybe TRBD2 (5 bases). V lost 4 bases, J lost 5 bases, and 18 bases lay in between. The CDR3 is 15 residues long. Germline CDR1 is SGHRS and CDR2 is YFSETQ. The CDR3: CASSPSTRAGETQYF. In DNA form, the CDR3 reads TGCGCCAGCAGCCCATCAACGAGGGCCGGGGAGACCCAGTACTTC.

Many counts were recorded for this clonotype. J is TRBJ2-7 and V is TRBV28, with D hard to call. V lost 2 bases, J lost 1 base, and 6 bases lay in between. Germline CDR1 MDHEN, CDR2 SYDVKM. This CDR3 region has 13 residues. The CDR3 nucleotides read TGTGCCAGCAGTTTACCCGGATCCTACGAGCAGTACTTC. This codes for CASSLPGSYEQYF. Full variable domain (missing parts from reference TRBV28 and TRBJ2-7): DVKVTQSSRYLVKRTGEKVFLECVQDMDHENMFWYRQDPGLGLRLIYFSYDVKMKEKGDIPEGYSVSREKKERFSLILESASTNQTSMYLCASSLPGSYEQYFGPGTRLTVT.

V and J are TRBV2 and TRBJ1-1; TRBD1 is a possible D gene (6 bases). This CDR3 is built from 14 residues. Trimming pared 4 bases from V and 5 bases from J, leaving 14 bases between. Germline assignment: CDR1 SNHLY and CDR2 FYNNEI. Here the CDR3 reads CASSVAGAITEAFF. The CDR3 DNA follows: TGTGCCAGCAGTGTGGCGGGGGCCATTACTGAAGCTTTCTTT. The whole variable domain, filled in from reference TRBV2 and TRBJ1-1, reads EPEVTQTPSHQVTQMGQEVILRCVPISNHLYFYWYRQILGQKVEFLVSFYNNEISEKSEIFDDQFSVERPDGSNFTLKIRSTKLEDSAMYFCASSVAGAITEAFFGQGTRLTVV.